This passage covers 10 T cell receptor beta chains from one sample sequenced in a study of cytomegalovirus exposure and HLA in healthy donors. Produced via immunoSEQ multiplex PCR; TCRdb's table is partial and in-frame only. The repertoire consists of 65,000 to 80,000 clones, with 94% occurring once and the leading ten covering 2.1%. Material for sequencing was PBMCs. These receptors all stem from a woman aged 18-30 years in good health and CMV-seronegative.

J is TRBJ2-1 and V is TRBV29-1; 10 nucleotides align to TRBD2. The CDR3 runs 15 residues. The germline V gene encodes CDR1 SQVTM and CDR2 ANQGSEA. With 3 bases clipped from V and 8 bases from J, the junction kept 10 bases outside the gene matches. CDR3 DNA sequence: TGCAGCGTTGAGGTAGCGGGGGGTCGTTGGGATGAGCAGTTCTTC. It yields the protein CSVEVAGGRWDEQFF.

V gene TRBV11-3 combines with J gene TRBJ2-5; tentatively, D is TRBD1 (5 bases). V shed 6 bases and J shed 10 bases, with 18 bases lying between them. CDR3 length: 13 amino acids. Per germline, CDR1 SGHNT and CDR2 YENEEA. The CDR3 loop is CASSKGQHLNQYF. CDR3 DNA sequence: TGTGCCAGCAGTAAGGGGCAACATCTGAACCAGTACTTC.

This chain connects TRBV5-1 to TRBJ2-7, with D perhaps TRBD1 (5 bases). From germline, CDR1 is SGHRS and CDR2 YFSETQ. Trimming left V 2 bases short and J 0 bases short, with 12 bases between. The CDR3 is 15 amino acids. CDR3 amino acids: CASSLVTGLSYEQYF. The CDR3 region has the DNA TGCGCCAGCAGCTTAGTAACAGGCCTCTCCTACGAGCAGTACTTC.

The CDR3 DNA reads TGTGCCAGCAGTTACGGACAGGGGCTCGAGCAGTACTTC. This codes for CASSYGQGLEQYF. The chain uses TRBV25-1 and TRBJ2-7; 9 nucleotides agree with TRBD1. The germline V gene has CDR1 MGHDK and CDR2 SYGVNS. Trimming took 5 bases from V and 6 from J; bases not matched to a gene: 5. This CDR3 has 13 residues.

This sequence joins TRBV7-9 and TRBJ1-1, with D possibly matching TRBD1 (5 bases). CDR3 length: 16 amino acids. Germline V gene data show CDR1 as SEHNR and CDR2 as FQNEAQ (reference sequence). V was pared by 5 bases and J by 4 bases, with 20 bases between. The CDR3 spells CASSVSTGGPRTEAFF. For the CDR3, the DNA is TGTGCCAGCAGCGTTAGTACGGGGGGACCACGCACTGAAGCTTTCTTT.

The chain joins TRBV7-2 to TRBJ1-2, with D tentatively TRBD1 (6 bases). The CDR3 covers 12 residues. V lost 5 bases, J lost 10 bases, and 14 bases lay in between. Germline CDR1 and CDR2: SGHTA and FQGNSA. CDR3 sequence reads: CASSTTAGVYTF. CDR3 in DNA: TGTGCCAGCAGCACTACGGCAGGGGTCTACACCTTC.

The chain recombines TRBV16 with TRBJ1-5, with a tentative D call TRBD1 (5 bases). The ends were cut back, 0 bases at V and 6 bases at J, with 12 bases in the middle. From germline, CDR1 is KGHSY and CDR2 FQNENV. This CDR3 is 15 amino acids long. The CDR3: CASSQSGQARQPQHF. The DNA of the CDR3 is TGTGCCAGCAGCCAATCGGGGCAAGCCCGTCAGCCCCAGCATTTT.

The chain recombines TRBV7-9 with TRBJ2-1; the match to TRBD2 covers 7 bases. V dropped 2 bases and J dropped 1; count of bases not matched to a gene: 5. Germline-derived CDR1 and CDR2 are SEHNR and FQNEAQ (reference sequence). The CDR3 spans 16 residues. DNA of the CDR3: TGTGCCAGCAGCTTATTAGGGCGGGGGTCCTACAATGAGCAGTTCTTC. Its translation: CASSLLGRGSYNEQFF.

The genes are TRBV28 and TRBJ1-6; D remains unclear. The germline V gene encodes CDR1 MDHEN and CDR2 SYDVKM. V lost 6 bases and J 0 bases, leaving 15 bases between the germline ends. The length of the CDR3 is 17 residues. In nucleotides, the CDR3 is TGTGCCAGCAGAAACAGTGCAGGAAGCTCCTATAATTCACCCCTCCACTTT. Its protein product is CASRNSAGSSYNSPLHF.

This chain links TRBV7-9 with TRBJ1-1; maybe TRBD1 (6 bases). Germline CDR1 reads SEHNR; CDR2 reads FQNEAQ (reference sequence). This CDR3 is 14 amino acids long. The V gene lost 4 bases and the J gene lost 5 bases, with 14 bases spanning the gap. For the CDR3, the DNA is TGTGCCAGCAGCTCACAGGGCCCCAGAACTGAAGCTTTCTTT. Protein sequence: CASSSQGPRTEAFF.